This T cell receptor (beta chain) was sequenced in a study of CD8+CD57+ T cells in acquired aplastic anemia. Study in general: Sorted CD4+ and CD8+ cell DNA averaged roughly 3.2 ug. General observations from the study: About 29 CD8+ CDR3 sequences occurred in both the patients and the controls. Patient and control CD8+ Simpson's diversity was not significantly different.

Before being chosen for sequencing, patients had shown CD8+CD57+ cell expansion by flow cytometry. Patients uniformly had severe acquired aplastic anemia. This clonotype was observed a few times. Its specificity is unknown. This CDR3 spans 15 amino acids. In germline, CDR1 is MGHDK, CDR2 SYGVNS. V lost 5 bases and J lost 4; bases outside the gene matches: 7. Genomic DNA acted as the template from which TCR beta VDJ combination and CDR3 sequence profiling were carried out. TCRdb called the reads again in MiXCR, with one record for every CDR3 protein. The sample consists of 150,000 to 180,000 distinct CDR3 sequences, over 50% of them appearing once.

Sequencing used sorted CD4+, CD8+, or CD8+CD57+ T cells (not recorded which) from PBMCs. The clonotype comes from a human donor with aplastic anemia. This chain links TRBV25-1 with TRBJ2-3; TRBD1 matches 9 bases. The CDR3 DNA sequence: TGTGCCAGCAGTTCTCCGGGACAGGGTCCAGATACGCAGTATTTT. It codes for CASSSPGQGPDTQYF.